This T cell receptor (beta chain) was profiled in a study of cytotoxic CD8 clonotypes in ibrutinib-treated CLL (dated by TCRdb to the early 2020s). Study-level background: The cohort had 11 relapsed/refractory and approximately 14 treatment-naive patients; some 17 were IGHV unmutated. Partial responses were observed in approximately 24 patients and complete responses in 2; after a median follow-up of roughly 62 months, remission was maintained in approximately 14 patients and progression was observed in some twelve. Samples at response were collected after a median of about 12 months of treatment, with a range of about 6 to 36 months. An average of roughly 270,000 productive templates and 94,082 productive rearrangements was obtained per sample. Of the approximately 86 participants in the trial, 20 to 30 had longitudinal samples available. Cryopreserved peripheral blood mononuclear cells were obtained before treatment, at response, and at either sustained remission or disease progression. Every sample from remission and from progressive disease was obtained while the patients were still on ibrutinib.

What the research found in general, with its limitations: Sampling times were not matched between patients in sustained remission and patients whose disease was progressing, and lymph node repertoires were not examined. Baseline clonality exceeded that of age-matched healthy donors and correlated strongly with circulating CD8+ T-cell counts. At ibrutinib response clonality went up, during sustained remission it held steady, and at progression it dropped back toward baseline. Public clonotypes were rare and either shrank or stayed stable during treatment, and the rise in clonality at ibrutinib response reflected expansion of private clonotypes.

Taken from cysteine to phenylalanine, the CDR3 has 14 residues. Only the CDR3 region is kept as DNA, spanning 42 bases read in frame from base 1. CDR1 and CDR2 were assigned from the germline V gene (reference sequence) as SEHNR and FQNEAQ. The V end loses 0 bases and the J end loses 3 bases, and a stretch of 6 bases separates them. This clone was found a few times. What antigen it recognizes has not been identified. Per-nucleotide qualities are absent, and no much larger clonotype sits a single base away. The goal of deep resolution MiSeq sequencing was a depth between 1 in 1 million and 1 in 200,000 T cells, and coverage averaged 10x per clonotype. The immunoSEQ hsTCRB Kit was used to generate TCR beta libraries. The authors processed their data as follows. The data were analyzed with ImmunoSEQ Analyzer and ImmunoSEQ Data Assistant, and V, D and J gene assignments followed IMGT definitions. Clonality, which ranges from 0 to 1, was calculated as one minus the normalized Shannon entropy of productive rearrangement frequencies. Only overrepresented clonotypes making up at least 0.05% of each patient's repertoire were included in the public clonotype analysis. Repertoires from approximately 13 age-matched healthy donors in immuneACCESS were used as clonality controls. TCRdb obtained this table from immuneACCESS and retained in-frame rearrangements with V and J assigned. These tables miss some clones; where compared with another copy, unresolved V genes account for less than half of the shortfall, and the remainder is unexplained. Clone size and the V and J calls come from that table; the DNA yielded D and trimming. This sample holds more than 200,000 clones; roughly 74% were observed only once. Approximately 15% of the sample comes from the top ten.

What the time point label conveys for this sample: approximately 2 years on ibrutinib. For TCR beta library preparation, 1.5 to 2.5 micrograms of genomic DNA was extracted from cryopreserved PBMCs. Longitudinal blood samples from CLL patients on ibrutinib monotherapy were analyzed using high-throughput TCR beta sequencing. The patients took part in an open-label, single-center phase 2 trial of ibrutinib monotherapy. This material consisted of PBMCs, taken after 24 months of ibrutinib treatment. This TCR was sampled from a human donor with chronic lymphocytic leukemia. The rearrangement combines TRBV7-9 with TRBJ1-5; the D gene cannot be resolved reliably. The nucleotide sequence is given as TGTGCCAGCAGCTTAGCACAGTACAATCAGCCCCAGCATTTT. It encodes CASSLAQYNQPQHF.